This T cell receptor beta chain was identified during a study of technical replicates of blood from a handful of donors. The repertoire was sequenced with immunoSEQ multiplex PCR; TCRdb's copy has only in-frame clones and lacks some. The repertoire holds about 100,000 clones, with nearly 97% as singletons. There are 16 residues in the CDR3. V lost 0 bases, J lost 8 bases, and 19 bases lay in between. Germline lookup yields CDR1 MNHNS and CDR2 SASEGT. The J gene is TRBJ1-2, the V gene TRBV6-1; the D is unclear. The sample comprised T cells isolated from PBMCs. The TCR sequence derives from a human donor in good health. This CDR3 is CASSEAKRGTSGGYTF. The CDR3 nucleotides read TGTGCCAGCAGTGAAGCGAAGCGCGGCACCTCCGGGGGCTACACCTTC.